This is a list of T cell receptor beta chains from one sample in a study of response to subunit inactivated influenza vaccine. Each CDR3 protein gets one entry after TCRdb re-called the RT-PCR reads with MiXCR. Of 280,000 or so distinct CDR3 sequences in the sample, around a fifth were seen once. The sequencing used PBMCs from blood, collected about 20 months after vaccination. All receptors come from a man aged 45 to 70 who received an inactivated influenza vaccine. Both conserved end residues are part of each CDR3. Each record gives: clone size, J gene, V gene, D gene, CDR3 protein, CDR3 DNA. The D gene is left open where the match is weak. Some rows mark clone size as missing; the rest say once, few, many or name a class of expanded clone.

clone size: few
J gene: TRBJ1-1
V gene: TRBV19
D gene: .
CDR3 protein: CASSIEGIGVRAFF
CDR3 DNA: TGTGCCAGTAGTATTGAGGGAATAGGGGTTCGAGCTTTCTTT

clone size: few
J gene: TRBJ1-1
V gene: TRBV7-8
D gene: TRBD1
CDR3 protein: CASSPTGAGRTEAFF
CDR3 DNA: TGTGCCAGCAGCCCGACAGGGGCGGGTCGGACTGAAGCTTTCTTT

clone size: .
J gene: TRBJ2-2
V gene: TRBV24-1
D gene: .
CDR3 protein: CATSGIEKDPPANTGELFF
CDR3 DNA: TGTGCCACCAGTGGTATCGAGAAGGACCCACCCGCGAACACCGGGGAGCTGTTTTTT

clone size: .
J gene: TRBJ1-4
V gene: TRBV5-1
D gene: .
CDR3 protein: CASSLAQHNEKLFF
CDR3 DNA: TGCGCCAGCAGCTTGGCACAGCATAATGAAAAACTGTTTTTT

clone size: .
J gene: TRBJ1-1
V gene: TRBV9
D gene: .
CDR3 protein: CASSEGGGGGTEAFF
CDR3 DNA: TGTGCCAGCAGCGAAGGTGGGGGGGGAGGCACTGAAGCTTTCTTT

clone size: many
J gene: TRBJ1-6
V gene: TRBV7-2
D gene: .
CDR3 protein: CASSLVGGGNNSPLHF
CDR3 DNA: TGTGCCAGCAGCTTAGTCGGAGGGGGGAATAATTCACCCCTCCACTTT

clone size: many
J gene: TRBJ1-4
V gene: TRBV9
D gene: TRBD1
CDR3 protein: CASSAYSGTANEKLFF
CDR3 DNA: TGTGCCAGCAGCGCGTACTCCGGGACAGCAAATGAAAAACTGTTTTTT

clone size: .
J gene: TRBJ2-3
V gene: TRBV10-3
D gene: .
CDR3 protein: CAISAQGGSTDTQYF
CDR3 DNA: TGTGCCATCAGTGCCCAGGGGGGGAGTACAGATACGCAGTATTTT

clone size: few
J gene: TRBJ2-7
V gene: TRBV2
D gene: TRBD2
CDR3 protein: CASRETSSEQYF
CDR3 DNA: TGTGCCAGCAGAGAGACTAGCTCCGAGCAGTACTTC

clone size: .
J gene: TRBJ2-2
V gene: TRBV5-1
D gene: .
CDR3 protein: CASSLGQTGELFF
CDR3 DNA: TGCGCCAGCAGCTTGGGACAGACCGGGGAGCTGTTTTTT

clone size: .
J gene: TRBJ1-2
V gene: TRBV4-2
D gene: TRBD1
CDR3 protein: CASSQVSTGGGYTF
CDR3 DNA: TGTGCCAGCAGCCAAGTCTCGACAGGGGGTGGCTACACCTTC

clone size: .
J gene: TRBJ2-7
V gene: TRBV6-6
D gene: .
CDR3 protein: CASSAQGPEQYF
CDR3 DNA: TGTGCCAGCAGCGCACAGGGTCCCGAGCAGTACTTC

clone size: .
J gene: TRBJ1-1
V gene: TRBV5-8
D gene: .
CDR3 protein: CASRPPLQGRGTEAFF
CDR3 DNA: TGTGCCAGCAGACCTCCCCTCCAGGGGAGAGGGACTGAAGCTTTCTTT

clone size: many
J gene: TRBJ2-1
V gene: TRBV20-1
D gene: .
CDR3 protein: CSAGGAGQGSEQFF
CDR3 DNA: TGCAGTGCTGGGGGGGCAGGACAGGGCTCTGAGCAGTTCTTC

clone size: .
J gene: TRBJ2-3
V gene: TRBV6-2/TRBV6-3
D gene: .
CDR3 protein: CASSSLGDTQYF
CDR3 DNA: TGTGCCAGCAGCAGCCTTGGGGATACGCAGTATTTT

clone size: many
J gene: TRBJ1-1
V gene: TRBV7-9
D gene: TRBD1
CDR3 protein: CASSLRTGSTEAFF
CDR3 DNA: TGTGCCAGCAGCTTACGGACAGGGAGTACTGAAGCTTTCTTT

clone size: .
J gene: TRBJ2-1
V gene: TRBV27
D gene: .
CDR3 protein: CASSLTHPPSSYNEQFF
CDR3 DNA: TGTGCCAGCAGTTTAACCCACCCGCCAAGCTCCTACAATGAGCAGTTCTTC

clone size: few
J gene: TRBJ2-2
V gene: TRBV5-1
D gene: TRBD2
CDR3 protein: CASRERDGGELFF
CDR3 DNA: TGCGCCAGCAGGGAGCGGGACGGCGGGGAGCTGTTTTTT

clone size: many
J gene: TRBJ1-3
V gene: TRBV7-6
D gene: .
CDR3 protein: CASSSPGRVGHLSGNTIYF
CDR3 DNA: TGTGCCAGCAGCTCACCAGGGCGTGTAGGACACCTCTCTGGAAACACCATATATTTT

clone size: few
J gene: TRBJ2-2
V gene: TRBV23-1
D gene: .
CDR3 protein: CASSQRSRWNTGELFF
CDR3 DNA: TGCGCCAGCAGTCAACGATCCAGATGGAACACCGGGGAGCTGTTTTTT

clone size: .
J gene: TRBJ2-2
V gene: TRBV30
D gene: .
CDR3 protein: CAWSVARNTGELFF
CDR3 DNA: TGTGCCTGGAGTGTAGCGAGGAACACCGGGGAGCTGTTTTTT

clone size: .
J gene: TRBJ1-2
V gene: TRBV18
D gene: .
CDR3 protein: CASSPENYGYTF
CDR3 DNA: TGTGCCAGCTCACCGGAGAACTATGGCTACACCTTC

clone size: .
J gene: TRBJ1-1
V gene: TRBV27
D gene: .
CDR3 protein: CASSFGGRTAFF
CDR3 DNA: TGTGCCAGCAGTTTTGGCGGCAGGACAGCTTTCTTT

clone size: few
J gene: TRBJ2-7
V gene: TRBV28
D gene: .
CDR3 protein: CASSLWTRYSLSSYEQYF
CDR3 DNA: TGTGCCAGCAGTTTATGGACGAGGTACAGCCTGAGCTCCTACGAGCAGTACTTC

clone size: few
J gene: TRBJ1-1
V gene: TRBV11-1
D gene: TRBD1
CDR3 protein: CASMDQWGGGVMSTEAFF
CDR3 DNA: TGTGCCAGCATGGACCAGTGGGGAGGGGGCGTTATGAGCACTGAAGCTTTCTTT

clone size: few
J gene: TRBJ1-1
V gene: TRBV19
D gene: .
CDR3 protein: CASSIGTGNTEAFF
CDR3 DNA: TGTGCCAGTAGTATAGGAACCGGGAACACTGAAGCTTTCTTT

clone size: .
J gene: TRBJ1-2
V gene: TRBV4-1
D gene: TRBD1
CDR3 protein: CASSQDPGGIYGYTF
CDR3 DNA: TGCGCCAGCAGCCAAGACCCAGGGGGTATCTATGGCTACACCTTC

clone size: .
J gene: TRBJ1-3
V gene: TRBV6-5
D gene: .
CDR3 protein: CASSYYMKTADGNTIYF
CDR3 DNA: TGTGCCAGCAGTTACTATATGAAGACGGCCGATGGAAACACCATATATTTT

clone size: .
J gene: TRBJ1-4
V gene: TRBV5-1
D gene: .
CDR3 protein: CASSATGMANEKLFF
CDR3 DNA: TGCGCCAGCAGCGCAACAGGGATGGCTAATGAAAAACTGTTTTTT

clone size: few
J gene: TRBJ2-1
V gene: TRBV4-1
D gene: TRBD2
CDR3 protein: CASSQLGLAGRSYNEQFF
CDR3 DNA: TGCGCCAGCAGCCAATTGGGACTAGCGGGCCGCTCCTACAATGAGCAGTTCTTC

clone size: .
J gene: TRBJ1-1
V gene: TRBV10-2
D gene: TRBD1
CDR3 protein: CASRGDRGGRAFF
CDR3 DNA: TGCGCCAGCAGAGGGGACAGGGGCGGTAGAGCTTTCTTT

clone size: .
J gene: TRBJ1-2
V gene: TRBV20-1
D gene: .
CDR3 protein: CSAFRQDYGYTF
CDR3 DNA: TGCAGTGCTTTTCGACAGGACTATGGCTACACCTTC

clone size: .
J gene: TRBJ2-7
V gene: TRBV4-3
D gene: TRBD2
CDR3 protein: CASSQGLAGGFITYEQYF
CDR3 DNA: TGCGCCAGCAGCCAAGGACTAGCGGGAGGGTTTATCACCTACGAGCAGTACTTC

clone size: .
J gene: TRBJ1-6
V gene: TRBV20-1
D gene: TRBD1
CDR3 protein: CSARNQDRSSYNSPLHF
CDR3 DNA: TGCAGTGCTAGAAACCAGGACAGGAGCTCCTATAATTCACCCCTCCACTTT

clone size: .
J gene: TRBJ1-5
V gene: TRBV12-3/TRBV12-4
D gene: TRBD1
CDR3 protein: CASISPRGHSNQPQHF
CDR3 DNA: TGTGCCAGCATCTCCCCCAGGGGGCATAGCAATCAGCCCCAGCATTTT

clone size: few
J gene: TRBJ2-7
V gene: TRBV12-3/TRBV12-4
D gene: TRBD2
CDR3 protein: CASSFQAGGPYEQYF
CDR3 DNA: TGTGCCAGCAGTTTCCAAGCGGGAGGACCCTACGAGCAGTACTTC

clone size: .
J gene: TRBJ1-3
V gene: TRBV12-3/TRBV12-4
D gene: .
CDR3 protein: CASRKPSGNTIYF
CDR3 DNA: TGTGCCAGCAGGAAACCCTCTGGAAACACCATATATTTT

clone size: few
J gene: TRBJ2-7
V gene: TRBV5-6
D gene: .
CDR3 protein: CASSLIASSYEQYF
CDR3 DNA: TGTGCCAGCAGCCTTATAGCGTCCTCCTACGAGCAGTACTTC

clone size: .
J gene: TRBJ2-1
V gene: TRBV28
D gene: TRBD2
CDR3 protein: CASSLGLAGRWNEQFF
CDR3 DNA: TGTGCCAGCAGTTTAGGGCTAGCGGGAAGGTGGAATGAGCAGTTCTTC

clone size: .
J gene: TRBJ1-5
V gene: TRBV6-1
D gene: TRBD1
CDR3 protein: CASTSRGTGRGIGNQPQHF
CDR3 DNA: TGTGCCAGCACGTCTCGCGGGACAGGGCGAGGAATAGGCAATCAGCCCCAGCATTTT

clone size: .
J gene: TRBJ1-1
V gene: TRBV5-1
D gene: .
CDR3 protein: CASRGGDANTEAFF
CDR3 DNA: TGCGCCAGCAGGGGTGGTGACGCGAACACTGAAGCTTTCTTT

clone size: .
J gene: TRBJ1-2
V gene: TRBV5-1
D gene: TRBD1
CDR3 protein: CASSSGPGTGAGYTF
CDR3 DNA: TGCGCCAGCAGCTCTGGACCCGGGACAGGGGCTGGCTACACCTTC

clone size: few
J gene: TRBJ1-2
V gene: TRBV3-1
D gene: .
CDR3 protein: CASSQASGTYNYGYTF
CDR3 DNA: TGTGCCAGCAGCCAAGCCTCCGGGACGTATAACTATGGCTACACCTTC

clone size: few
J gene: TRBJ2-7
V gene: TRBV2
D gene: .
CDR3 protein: CASSEVHEQYF
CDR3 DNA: TGTGCCAGCAGTGAGGTCCACGAGCAGTACTTC